This T cell receptor (beta chain) was recorded in a study of blood T cell repertoires in COVID-19. The data were produced by immunoSEQ multiplex PCR, yet TCRdb's version contains in-frame clones alone and is incomplete. The table lists 150,000 to 190,000 clones, approximately 92% of them singletons. Germline V gene sequence: CDR1 SNHLY, CDR2 FYNNEI. The length of the CDR3 is 14 residues. V lost 6 bases to trimming and J lost 5 bases; unmatched junction nucleotides: 3. This receptor was identified in a woman in her thirties or forties with acute or convalescent COVID-19. Specimen: peripheral blood. The rearrangement joins TRBV2 to TRBJ1-6; 8 nucleotides match TRBD1. DNA for the CDR3: TGTGCCAGCAGAGAGACAGGGGATAATTCACCCCTCCACTTT. Its protein product is CASRETGDNSPLHF.